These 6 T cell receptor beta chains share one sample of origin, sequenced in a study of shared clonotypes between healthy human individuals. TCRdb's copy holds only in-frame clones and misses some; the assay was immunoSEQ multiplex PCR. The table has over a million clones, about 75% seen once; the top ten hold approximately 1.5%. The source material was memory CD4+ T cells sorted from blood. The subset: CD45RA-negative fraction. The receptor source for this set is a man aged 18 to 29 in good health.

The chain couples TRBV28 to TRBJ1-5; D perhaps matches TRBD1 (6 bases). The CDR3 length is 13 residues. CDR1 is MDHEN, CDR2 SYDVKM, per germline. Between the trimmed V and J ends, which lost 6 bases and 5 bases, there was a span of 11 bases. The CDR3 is CASRQGIDQPQHF. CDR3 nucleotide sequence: TGTGCCAGCAGACAGGGAATTGATCAGCCCCAGCATTTT. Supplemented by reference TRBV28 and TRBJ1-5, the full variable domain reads DVKVTQSSRYLVKRTGEKVFLECVQDMDHENMFWYRQDPGLGLRLIYFSYDVKMKEKGDIPEGYSVSREKKERFSLILESASTNQTSMYLCASRQGIDQPQHFGDGTRLSIL.

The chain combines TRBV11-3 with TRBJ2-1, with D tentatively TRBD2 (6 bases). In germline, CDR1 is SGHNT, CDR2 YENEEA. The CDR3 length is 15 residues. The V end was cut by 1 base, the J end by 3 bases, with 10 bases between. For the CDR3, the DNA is TGTGCCAGCAGCTTAGGCCCGGGACTCTACAATGAGCAGTTCTTC. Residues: CASSLGPGLYNEQFF.

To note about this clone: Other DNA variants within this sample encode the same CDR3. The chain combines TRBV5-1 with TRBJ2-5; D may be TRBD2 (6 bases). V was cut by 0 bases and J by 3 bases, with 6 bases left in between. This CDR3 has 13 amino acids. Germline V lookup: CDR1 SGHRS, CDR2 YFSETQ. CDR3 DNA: TGCGCCAGCAGCTTGGGACTAGAAGAGACCCAGTACTTC. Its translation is CASSLGLEETQYF.

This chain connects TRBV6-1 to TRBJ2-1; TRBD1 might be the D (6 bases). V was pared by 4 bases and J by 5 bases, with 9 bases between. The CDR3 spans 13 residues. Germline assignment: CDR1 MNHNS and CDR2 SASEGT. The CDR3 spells CASSVRTDNEQFF. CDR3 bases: TGTGCCAGCAGTGTCAGGACAGACAATGAGCAGTTCTTC.

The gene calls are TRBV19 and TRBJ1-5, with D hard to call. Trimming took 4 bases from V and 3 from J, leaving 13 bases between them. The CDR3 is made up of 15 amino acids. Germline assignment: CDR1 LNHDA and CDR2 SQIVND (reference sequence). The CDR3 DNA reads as TGTGCCAGTAGTACGGGATTGGGTAACAATCAGCCCCAGCATTTT. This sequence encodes CASSTGLGNNQPQHF.

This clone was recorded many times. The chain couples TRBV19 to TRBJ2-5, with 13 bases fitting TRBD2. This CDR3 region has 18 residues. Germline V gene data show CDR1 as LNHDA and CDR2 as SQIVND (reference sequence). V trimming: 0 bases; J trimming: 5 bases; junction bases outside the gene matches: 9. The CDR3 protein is CASSIDRLAGGRVETQYF. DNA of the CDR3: TGTGCCAGTAGTATAGACAGACTAGCGGGAGGAAGGGTCGAGACCCAGTACTTC.